This T cell receptor (beta chain) comes out of a study of blood T cell repertoires in COVID-19. The CDR3 is 17 residues long. The V segment lost 1 base and the J segment 7 bases; nucleotides outside the gene matches: 13. The germline CDR1 and CDR2 sequences are PRHDT and FYEKMQ (reference sequence). How the authors handled the data: Nucleated cell counts were estimated from reference gene primer amplification. Sequencing was performed with immunoSEQ multiplex PCR; in TCRdb, only in-frame clones are kept and a portion is missing. V and J calls and clone size are given by that table; D and trimming were obtained from the DNA. The sample lists 150,000 or so clones, 75% to 90% occurring once.

This chain joins TRBV13 and TRBJ2-1; 7 bases map to TRBD1. Material for sequencing was peripheral blood. The sequence derives from a human donor in a cohort sampled during active COVID-19. CDR3 sequence reads: CASSLDRGPFSGNEQFF. In DNA form, the CDR3 reads TGTGCCAGCAGCTTAGACAGGGGACCCTTTTCGGGTAATGAGCAGTTCTTC.